These 10 T cell receptor beta chains were all obtained from the same sample, sequenced in a study of beta chain features in type 1 diabetes. Expressed TCRB transcripts got sequenced, as all isolated RNA was reverse transcribed. Data came from immunoSEQ multiplex PCR; TCRdb stores just in-frame clones and leaves some out. Here the sample spans roughly 400,000 clones, about 16% being singletons. Sequencing was done on a sample of naive CD4+ T cells from blood. These TCRs come from a woman aged 18-29 years in good health.

This clone was found a few times. The chain has TRBV7-8 and TRBJ1-4, with 9 nucleotides matching TRBD1. Germline trimming cut 5 bases from V and 7 bases from J; bases unmatched to any gene: 8. The CDR3 runs to 15 residues. Germline CDR1 reads SGHVS; CDR2 reads FQNEAQ. This CDR3 is CASSRDRQGVEKLFF. The CDR3 DNA is TGTGCCAGCAGCCGGGACCGACAGGGGGTTGAAAAACTGTTTTTT.

In this sample, this clone turned up a few times. The chain couples TRBV7-3 to TRBJ2-7; weak D call: TRBD2 (8 bases). The CDR3 sequence is 15 residues long. Germline V gene lookup returns CDR1 SGHTA and CDR2 FQGTGA. Trimming left V 5 bases short and J 4 bases short, with 18 bases between. The CDR3 DNA reads as TGTGCCAGCAGCCCGGGAGGGACAGCCCGATACGAGCAGTACTTC. Its protein is CASSPGGTARYEQYF. The full variable domain, its missing parts supplied by reference TRBV7-3 and TRBJ2-7, is GAGVSQTPSNKVTEKGKYVELRCDPISGHTALYWYRQSLGQGPEFLIYFQGTGAADDSGLPNDRFFAVRPEGSVSTLKIQRTERGDSAVYLCASSPGGTARYEQYFGPGTRLTVT.

This clone showed up just a few times. This rearrangement joins TRBV10-3 to TRBJ2-2; TRBD2 matches at 10 bases. V was clipped by 8 bases and J by 4 bases; unmatched bases: 4. Germline CDR1 and CDR2: ENHRY and SYGVKD. The CDR3 spans 14 residues. CDR3 region: CAIGGTSATGELFF. The CDR3 nucleotides are TGTGCCATCGGGGGGACTAGCGCCACCGGGGAGCTGTTTTTT.

There are a few counts of this clone. The V and J genes are TRBV5-1 and TRBJ2-2; TRBD1 matches at 7 bases. The CDR3 consists of 15 residues. Germline loops: CDR1 SGHRS, CDR2 YFSETQ. The junction had 6 bases not matched to a gene; V was cut back by 5 bases and J by 2 bases. The CDR3 here is CASRDGTVNTGELFF. The CDR3 nucleotides read TGCGCCAGCAGAGACGGGACAGTTAACACCGGGGAGCTGTTTTTT.

This clone has more than one count but fewer than ten. The V gene is TRBV30, the J gene TRBJ2-7; 8 bases agree with TRBD2. V gave up 2 bases and J gave up 2 bases; unmatched junction bases: 8. The CDR3 spans 15 residues. CDR1 and CDR2 from the germline V gene are GTSNPN and SVGIG (reference sequence). In nucleotides, the CDR3 is TGTGCCTGGAGTCCCGGGGGGGCGTGGGCCTACGAGCAGTACTTC. This encodes CAWSPGGAWAYEQYF.

The rearrangement links TRBV5-1 to TRBJ1-5; D is unresolved. In germline, CDR1 is SGHRS, CDR2 YFSETQ. V gave up 4 bases and J gave up 7 bases, with 15 bases separating them. The CDR3 has 14 residues. CDR3 coding DNA: TGCGCCAGCAGCCTGGGCGAGAGAGAGCAGCCCCAGCATTTT. This codes for CASSLGEREQPQHF.

The chain employs TRBV6-5 and TRBJ2-7, with TRBD2 matching over 7 bases. Germline V gene lookup returns CDR1 MNHEY and CDR2 SVGAGI. The CDR3 is 16 amino acids. V was clipped by 2 bases and J by 2 bases; unmatched bases: 9. CDR3 protein: CASSYAGVGGPYEQYF. The CDR3 DNA sequence: TGTGCCAGCAGTTACGCGGGGGTAGGCGGCCCCTACGAGCAGTACTTC.

The chain employs TRBV15 and TRBJ1-2; D may be TRBD1 (5 bases). V was clipped by 0 bases and J by 4 bases, with 15 bases between them. Germline V gene lookup returns CDR1 LNHNV and CDR2 YYDKDF (reference sequence). This CDR3 has 16 residues. The DNA of the CDR3 is TGTGCCACCAGCAGAGATAAGGCAGGGAACGGCTATGGCTACACCTTC. Protein: CATSRDKAGNGYGYTF.

The chain links TRBV5-4 to TRBJ1-2, with 11 positions matching TRBD1. Unmatched junction bases numbered 2, after V lost 5 bases and J lost 5 bases. CDR1 is SGHNT and CDR2 is YYREEE in the germline V gene (reference sequence). This CDR3 contains 13 residues. In DNA form, the CDR3 reads TGTGCCAGCAGTTGGGACAGGGGGTATGGCTACACCTTC. Translated: CASSWDRGYGYTF.

The chain carries TRBV18 and TRBJ2-1; D is ambiguous. The ends were cut back, 5 bases at V and 6 bases at J, with 8 bases in the middle. Germline-derived CDR1 and CDR2 are KGHSH and LQKENI. CDR3 length: 12 residues. CDR3 bases: TGTGCCAGCTCATCAACTTCCAATGAGCAGTTCTTC. This sequence encodes CASSSTSNEQFF.